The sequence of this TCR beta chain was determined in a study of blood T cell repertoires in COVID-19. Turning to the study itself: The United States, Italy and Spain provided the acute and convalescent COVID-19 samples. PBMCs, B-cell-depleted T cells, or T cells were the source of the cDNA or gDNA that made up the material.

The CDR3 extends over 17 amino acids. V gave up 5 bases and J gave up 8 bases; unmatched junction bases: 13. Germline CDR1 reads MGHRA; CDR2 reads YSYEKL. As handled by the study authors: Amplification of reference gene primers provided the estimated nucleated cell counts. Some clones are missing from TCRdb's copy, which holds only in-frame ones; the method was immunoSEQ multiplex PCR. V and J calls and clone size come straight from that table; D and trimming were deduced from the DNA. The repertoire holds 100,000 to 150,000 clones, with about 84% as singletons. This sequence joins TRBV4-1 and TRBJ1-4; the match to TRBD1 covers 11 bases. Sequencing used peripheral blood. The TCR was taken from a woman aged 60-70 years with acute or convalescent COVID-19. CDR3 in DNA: TGCGCCAGCAGCGTACTCCGGGACAGGGGGAGAAGCGAAAAACTGTTTTTT. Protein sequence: CASSVLRDRGRSEKLFF.